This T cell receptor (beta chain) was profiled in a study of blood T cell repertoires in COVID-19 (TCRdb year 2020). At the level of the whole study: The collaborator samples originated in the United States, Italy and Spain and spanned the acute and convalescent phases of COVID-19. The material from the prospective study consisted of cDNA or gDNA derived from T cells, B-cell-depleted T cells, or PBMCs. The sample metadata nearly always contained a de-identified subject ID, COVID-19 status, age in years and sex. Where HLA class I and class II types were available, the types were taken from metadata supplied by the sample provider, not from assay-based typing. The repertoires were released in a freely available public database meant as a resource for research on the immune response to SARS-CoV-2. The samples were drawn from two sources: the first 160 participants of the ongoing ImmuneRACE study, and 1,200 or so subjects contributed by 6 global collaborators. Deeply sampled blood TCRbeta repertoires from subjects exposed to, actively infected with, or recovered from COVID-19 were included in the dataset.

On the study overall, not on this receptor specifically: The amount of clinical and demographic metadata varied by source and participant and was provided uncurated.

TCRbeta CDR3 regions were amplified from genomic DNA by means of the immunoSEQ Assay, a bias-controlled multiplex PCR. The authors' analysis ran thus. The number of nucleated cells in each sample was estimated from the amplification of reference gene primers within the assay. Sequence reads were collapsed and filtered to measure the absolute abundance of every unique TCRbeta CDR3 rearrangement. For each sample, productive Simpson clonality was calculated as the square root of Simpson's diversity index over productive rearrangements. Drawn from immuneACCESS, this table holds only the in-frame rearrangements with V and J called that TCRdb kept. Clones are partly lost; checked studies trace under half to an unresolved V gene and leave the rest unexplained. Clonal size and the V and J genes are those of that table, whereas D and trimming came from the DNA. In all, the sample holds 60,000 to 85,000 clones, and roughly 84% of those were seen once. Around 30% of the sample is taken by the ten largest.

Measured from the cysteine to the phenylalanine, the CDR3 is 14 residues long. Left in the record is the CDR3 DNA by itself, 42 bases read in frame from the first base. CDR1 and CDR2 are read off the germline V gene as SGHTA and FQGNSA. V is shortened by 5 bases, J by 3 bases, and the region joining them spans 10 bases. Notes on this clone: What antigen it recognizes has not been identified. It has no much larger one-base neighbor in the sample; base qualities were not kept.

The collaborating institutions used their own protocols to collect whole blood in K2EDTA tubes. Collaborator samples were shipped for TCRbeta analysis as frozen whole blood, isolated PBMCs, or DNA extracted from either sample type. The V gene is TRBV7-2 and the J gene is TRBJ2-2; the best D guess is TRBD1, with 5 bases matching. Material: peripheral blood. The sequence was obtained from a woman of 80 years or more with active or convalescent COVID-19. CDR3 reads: CASSIKGDTGELFF. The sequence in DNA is TGTGCCAGCAGCATTAAAGGGGACACCGGGGAGCTGTTTTTT.